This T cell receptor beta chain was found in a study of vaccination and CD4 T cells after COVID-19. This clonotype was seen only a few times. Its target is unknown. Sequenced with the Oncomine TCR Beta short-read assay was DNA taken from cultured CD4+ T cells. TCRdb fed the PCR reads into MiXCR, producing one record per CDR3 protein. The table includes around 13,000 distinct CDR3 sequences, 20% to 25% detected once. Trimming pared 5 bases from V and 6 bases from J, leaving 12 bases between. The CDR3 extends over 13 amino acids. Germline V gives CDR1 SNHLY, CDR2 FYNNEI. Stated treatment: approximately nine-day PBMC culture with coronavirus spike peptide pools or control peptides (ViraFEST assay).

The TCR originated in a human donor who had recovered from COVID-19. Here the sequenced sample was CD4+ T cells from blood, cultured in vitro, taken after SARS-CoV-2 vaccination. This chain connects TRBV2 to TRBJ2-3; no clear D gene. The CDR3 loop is CASSPQPRDTQYF. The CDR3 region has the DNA TGTGCCAGCAGTCCCCAACCCAGGGATACGCAGTATTTT.